The sequence of this T cell receptor beta chain was determined in a study of blood T cell repertoires in COVID-19. Original handling: Nucleated cell number was recorded as an estimate derived from reference gene primer amplification. The table came from immunoSEQ multiplex PCR; TCRdb's copy has only in-frame clones and leaves some out. The V and J calls and the clone size are those of that table, but D and trimming were determined from the DNA. The sample comprises approximately 280,000 clones, 85% of which are singletons, and 2% to 3% rests with the top ten. Germline CDR1 reads SGHRS; CDR2 reads YFSETQ. Trimming shortened V by 0 bases and J by 5 bases, and 6 bases separated the two germline ends. CDR3 length: 14 residues.

Sample: PBMCs or T cells enriched from blood (not recorded which). V gene TRBV5-1 combines with J gene TRBJ1-6; D uncertain. The TCR comes from a woman aged 50 to 60 who had recovered from COVID-19. The CDR3 DNA is TGCGCCAGCAGCTTGGGAGCGGATAATTCACCCCTCCACTTT. Residues: CASSLGADNSPLHF.